The TCR beta chain described here comes from a study of blood T cells in healthy people across ages. PCR was performed a second time for about 7 to 12 cycles using a sample-barcoded 5' primer and a J-beta primer mix. TCRdb ran MiXCR on the 5' RACE reads and lists one entry per CDR3 protein. The sample lists approximately 1.5 million distinct CDR3 sequences, roughly 43% occurring once. A remark on this clonotype: Sequence at one end of the junction differs from germline and may be a read error.

The V gene's germline CDR1 is SGHVS and CDR2 FQNEAQ. This CDR3 has 15 amino acids. The V gene is TRBV7-8, the J gene TRBJ2-1; 9 bases line up with TRBD2. The TCR sequence derives from a woman between 18 and 29 years old in good health. The specimen was blood. CDR3 sequence reads: CASSLLTSGYIEQFF. The CDR3 DNA is TGTGCCAGCAGCTTATTAACTAGCGGGTACATTGAGCAGTTCTTC.